This TCR beta chain was obtained from a study of shared clonotypes between healthy human individuals. Study conclusions and caveats: In general, naive subsets displayed greater estimated richness than memory subsets did. The low donor count limited represented genetic and exposure-history diversity.

To note about this clone: The antigen is not known.

The assay ran at deep level. Data came from immunoSEQ multiplex PCR; TCRdb stores just in-frame clones and leaves some out. This sample has over a million clones, with around 78% found just once. The CD4+ fraction was divided into a CD45RA+ naive subset and a CD45RA-negative memory subset. The sequenced sample was memory CD4+ T cells from PBMCs. The subset denotes: CD45RA-negative fraction. The sequence was collected from a man aged 18 to 30 in good health. Some clones in this sample may be carry-over from other donors' samples.

CDR3 loop: CSVQSTDTQYF. Here the CDR3 DNA reads TGCAGCGTTCAAAGCACAGATACGCAGTATTTT. The chain recombines TRBV29-1 with TRBJ2-3, with D unresolved. From germline, CDR1 is SQVTM and CDR2 ANQGSEA. Trimming left V 5 bases short and J 0 bases short, with 3 bases between. This CDR3 has 11 residues.